A single sample is the source of the 14 T cell receptor beta chains below, sequenced in a study of T-cell memory formation after mild COVID-19. TCRdb called the 5' RACE reads again in MiXCR, with one record for every CDR3 protein. The data hold roughly 51,000 distinct CDR3 sequences, with 7% to 8% observed a single time. The material sequenced was PBMCs or a T cell subset sorted from them (not recorded which). Receptor source: a man in his late teens or twenties who had mild COVID-19 (a few samples of this study predate the infection). Cell type and time point are not known.

The chain employs TRBV29-1 and TRBJ2-7; tentative D call: TRBD2 (6 bases). Trimming took 2 bases from V and 4 from J, leaving 15 bases between them. CDR1 SQVTM and CDR2 ANQGSEA come from the germline V gene. This CDR3 is 14 amino acids long. The CDR3 coding sequence is TGCAGCGTTGAACCGGGGGTTTGGCCTTACGAGCAGTACTTC. It encodes CSVEPGVWPYEQYF.

This sequence joins TRBV5-5 and TRBJ2-4; D may correspond to TRBD1 or TRBD2 (5 bases each). Per the germline V gene, CDR1 is SGHKS and CDR2 is YYEKEE (reference sequence). Trimming removed 0 bases at V and 6 bases at J, with 13 bases between. The CDR3 runs 15 residues. The CDR3 spells CASSLAGEGTNIQYF. CDR3 nucleotide sequence: TGTGCCAGCAGCTTGGCCGGTGAGGGGACAAACATTCAGTACTTC. The full variable domain, with the rest looked up from reference TRBV5-5 and TRBJ2-4, is DAGVTQSPTHLIKTRGQQVTLRCSPISGHKSVSWYQQVLGQGPQFIFQYYEKEERGRGNFPDRFSARQFPNYSSELNVNALLLGDSALYLCASSLAGEGTNIQYFGAGTRLSVL.

The CDR3 reads CASSFRTGANSPLHF. CDR3 nucleotides: TGTGCCAGCAGTTTCCGGACAGGGGCGAATTCACCCCTCCACTTT. The chain recombines TRBV12-3 or TRBV12-4 with TRBJ1-6, with TRBD1 identical over 9 bases. The CDR3 consists of 15 residues. The V gene end was trimmed by 3 bases and the J gene end by 7 bases; junction bases not matched to a gene: 4.

V and J are TRBV11-2 and TRBJ2-2; perhaps TRBD1 as D (6 bases). CDR1 is SGHAT and CDR2 is FQNNGV in the germline V gene. V shed 5 bases and J shed 0 bases, with 10 bases lying between them. The CDR3 totals 15 residues. CDR3 DNA sequence: TGTGCCAGCAGCCCAGGGGCGACGAACACCGGGGAGCTGTTTTTT. Amino acid sequence: CASSPGATNTGELFF. The full variable domain, completed using reference TRBV11-2 and TRBJ2-2, is EAGVAQSPRYKIIEKRQSVAFWCNPISGHATLYWYQQILGQGPKLLIQFQNNGVVDDSQLPKDRFSAERLKGVDSTLKIQPAKLEDSAVYLCASSPGATNTGELFFGEGSRLTVL.

This clonotype is termed medium-sized (0.01 to 0.1%). The rearrangement joins TRBV30 to TRBJ2-7; no clear D. Germline V lookup: CDR1 GTSNPN, CDR2 SVGIG (reference sequence). The CDR3 spans 12 residues. The ends were cut back, 0 bases at V and 0 bases at J, with 3 bases in the middle. This chain's CDR3 is CAWSVSSYEQYF. The CDR3 DNA reads as TGTGCCTGGAGTGTCAGCTCCTACGAGCAGTACTTC.

This clonotype was observed a handful of times. The rearrangement links TRBV7-9 to TRBJ2-3; the D is unclear. The V gene lost 7 bases and the J gene lost 0 bases, with 8 bases spanning the gap. Germline CDR1 and CDR2: SEHNR and FQNEAQ (reference sequence). The CDR3 covers 13 residues. CDR3 nucleotides: TGTGCCAGCACCCCCGGGAGCACAGATACGCAGTATTTT. Its protein is CASTPGSTDTQYF.

This clonotype was seen only a few times. The rearrangement uses TRBV5-1 and TRBJ2-5; 7 nucleotides align to TRBD2. CDR1 and CDR2 (germline): SGHRS, YFSETQ. V shed 1 base and J 0 bases; nucleotides not matched to a gene: 3. The CDR3 has 15 amino acids. CDR3: CASSLSSGNQETQYF. The CDR3 DNA reads TGCGCCAGCAGCTTGTCTAGCGGTAACCAAGAGACCCAGTACTTC.

Ten or more counts support this clonotype. The V and J genes are TRBV5-8 and TRBJ2-2; the match to TRBD1 covers 9 bases. CDR3 length equals 15 residues. Trimming removed 3 bases from V and 6 bases from J; junction bases left unmatched: 6. Germline CDR1 and CDR2: SGHTS and YDEGEE. The CDR3 DNA follows: TGTGCCAGCAGCTCTCGAACAGGGGGCCCCGGGGAGCTGTTTTTT. Translating it yields CASSSRTGGPGELFF.

The gene calls are TRBV5-1 and TRBJ1-2; no definite D call. The germline V and J ends were trimmed by 4 bases and 8 bases, with 21 bases remaining between them. From germline, CDR1 is SGHRS and CDR2 YFSETQ. The CDR3 extends over 15 amino acids. This chain's CDR3 is CASSVSVQARRGYTF. The CDR3 coding sequence is TGCGCCAGCAGCGTGAGCGTTCAGGCTCGGCGGGGCTACACCTTC.

This clonotype was counted a few times. This sequence joins TRBV19 and TRBJ1-5, with D possibly TRBD1 on 6 matching bases. The V end was cut by 7 bases, the J end by 7 bases, with 20 bases between. Germline V gene sequence: CDR1 LNHDA, CDR2 SQIVND (reference sequence). CDR3 size: 15 residues. The CDR3 nucleotides read TGTGCCAGTACCGATGTGGGGGGGCTCGGGCAGCCCCAGCATTTT. Amino acid sequence: CASTDVGGLGQPQHF.

This clonotype was seen a few times. The chain employs TRBV27 and TRBJ2-5, with D perhaps TRBD1 or TRBD2 (6 bases each). V was shortened by 6 bases and J by 5 bases, with 13 bases between the two germline ends. This CDR3 is 13 amino acids long. In germline, CDR1 is MNHEY, CDR2 SMNVEV (reference sequence). The CDR3 reads CASSGGLGETQYF. The CDR3 nucleotides read TGTGCCAGCAGCGGGGGCCTGGGGGAGACCCAGTACTTC.

The V and J genes are TRBV24-1 and TRBJ1-1; D uncertain. In germline, CDR1 is KGHDR, CDR2 SFDVKD. The V end was cut by 4 bases, the J end by 6 bases, with 11 bases between. The CDR3 sequence is 13 residues long. This chain's CDR3 is CATSDPSTSEAFF. In DNA form, the CDR3 reads TGTGCCACCAGTGACCCTTCCACGTCTGAAGCTTTCTTT.

This clonotype has at least ten counts. This chain connects TRBV11-2 to TRBJ1-3; D call uncertain. The length of the CDR3 is 16 residues. Trimming removed 0 bases at V and 8 bases at J, with 17 bases between. CDR1 and CDR2 (germline): SGHAT, FQNNGV. The CDR3 DNA is TGTGCCAGCAGCTTAGATCCGGCCGGACTGACACACACCATATATTTT. It yields the protein CASSLDPAGLTHTIYF.

A few counts support this clonotype. The chain recombines TRBV28 with TRBJ2-7; no clear D gene. CDR1 is MDHEN and CDR2 is SYDVKM in the germline V gene. The CDR3 is made up of 13 amino acids. Between the trimmed V and J ends, which lost 3 bases and 3 bases, there was a span of 9 bases. Here the CDR3 reads CASSLDGLYEQYF. The CDR3 DNA reads as TGTGCCAGCAGTTTGGACGGTCTCTACGAGCAGTACTTC.